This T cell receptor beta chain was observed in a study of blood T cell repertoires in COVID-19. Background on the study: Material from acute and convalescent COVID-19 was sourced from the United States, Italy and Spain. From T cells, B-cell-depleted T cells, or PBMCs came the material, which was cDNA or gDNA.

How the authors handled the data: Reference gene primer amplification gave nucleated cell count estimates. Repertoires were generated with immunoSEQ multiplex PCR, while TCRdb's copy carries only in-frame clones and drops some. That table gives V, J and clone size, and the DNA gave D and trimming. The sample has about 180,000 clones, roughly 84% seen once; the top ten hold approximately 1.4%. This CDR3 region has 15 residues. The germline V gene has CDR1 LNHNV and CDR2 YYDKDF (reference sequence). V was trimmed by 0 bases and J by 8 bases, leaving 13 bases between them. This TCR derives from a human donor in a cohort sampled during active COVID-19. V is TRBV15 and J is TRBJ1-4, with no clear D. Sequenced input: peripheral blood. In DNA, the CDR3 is TGTGCCACCAGCAGAGATCGAGCAGCGGGAGAAAAACTGTTTTTT. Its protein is CATSRDRAAGEKLFF.